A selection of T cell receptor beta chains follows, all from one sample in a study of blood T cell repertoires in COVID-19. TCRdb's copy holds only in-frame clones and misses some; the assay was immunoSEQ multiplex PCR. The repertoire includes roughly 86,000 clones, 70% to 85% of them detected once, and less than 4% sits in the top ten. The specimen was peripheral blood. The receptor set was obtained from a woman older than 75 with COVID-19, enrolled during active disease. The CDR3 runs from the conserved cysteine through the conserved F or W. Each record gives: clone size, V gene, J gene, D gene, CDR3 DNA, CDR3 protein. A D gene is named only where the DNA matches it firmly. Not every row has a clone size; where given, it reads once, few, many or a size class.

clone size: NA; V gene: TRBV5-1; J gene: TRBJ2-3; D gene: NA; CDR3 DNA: TGCGCCAGCAGCTTGGGAGAAGATACGCAGTATTTT; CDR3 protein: CASSLGEDTQYF
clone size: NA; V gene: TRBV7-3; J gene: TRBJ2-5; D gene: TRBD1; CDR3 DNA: TGTGCCAGCAGCTTAGGACAGGGGGGGACCCAGTACTTC; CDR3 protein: CASSLGQGGTQYF
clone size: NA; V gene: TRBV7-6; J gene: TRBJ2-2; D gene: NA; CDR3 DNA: TGTGCCAGCAGCTTCGGGAACACCGGGGAGCTGTTTTTT; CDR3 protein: CASSFGNTGELFF
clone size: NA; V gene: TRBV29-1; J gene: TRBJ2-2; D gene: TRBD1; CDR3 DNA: TGCAGCGTTGTTTCGACAGGGATCACCGGGGAGCTGTTTTTT; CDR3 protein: CSVVSTGITGELFF
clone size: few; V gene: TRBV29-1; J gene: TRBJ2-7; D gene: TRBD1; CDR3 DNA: TGCAGCGCCAGGGACAGCTCCTACGAGCAGTACTTC; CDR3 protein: CSARDSSYEQYF
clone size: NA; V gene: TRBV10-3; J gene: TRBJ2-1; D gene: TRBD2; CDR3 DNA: TGTGCCAACGGGGGGGGGCACAATGAGCAGTTCTTC; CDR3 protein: CANGGGHNEQFF
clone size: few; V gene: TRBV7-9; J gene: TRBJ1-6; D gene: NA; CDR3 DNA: TGTGCCAGCAGTTTTGGGGGGGCTTATTCACCCCTCCACTTT; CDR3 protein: CASSFGGAYSPLHF
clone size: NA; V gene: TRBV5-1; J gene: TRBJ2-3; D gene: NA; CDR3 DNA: TGCGCCAGCAGCCCTCTGGCCAAAAGCACAGATACGCAGTATTTT; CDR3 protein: CASSPLAKSTDTQYF
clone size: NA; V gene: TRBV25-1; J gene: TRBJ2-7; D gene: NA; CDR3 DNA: TGTGCCAGCAGTCCCCAGGGGGGATTCTTCTCCTACGAGCAGTACTTC; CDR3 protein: CASSPQGGFFSYEQYF
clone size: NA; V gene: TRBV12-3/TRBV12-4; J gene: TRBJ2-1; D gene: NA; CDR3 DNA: TGTGCCAGCAGTTCTACCATAGTCGAGCAGTTCTTC; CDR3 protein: CASSSTIVEQFF
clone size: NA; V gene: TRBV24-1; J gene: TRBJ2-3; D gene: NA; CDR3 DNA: TGTGCCACCAGTAAACAGAGTGGCACAGATACGCAGTATTTT; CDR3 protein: CATSKQSGTDTQYF
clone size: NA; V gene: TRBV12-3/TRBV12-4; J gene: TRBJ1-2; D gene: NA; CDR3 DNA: TGTGCCAGCAGAAGGGAGGGTGAAGGCTACACCTTC; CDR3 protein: CASRREGEGYTF
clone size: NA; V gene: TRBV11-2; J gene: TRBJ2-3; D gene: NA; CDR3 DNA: TGTGCCAGCGGCGGGTTGACAGGCAGCACAGATACGCAGTATTTT; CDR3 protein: CASGGLTGSTDTQYF
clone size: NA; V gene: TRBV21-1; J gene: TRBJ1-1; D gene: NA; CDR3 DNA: TGTGCCAGCAGCGCCCGGGACAGGGGTATGAACACTGAAGCTTTCTTT; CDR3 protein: CASSARDRGMNTEAFF
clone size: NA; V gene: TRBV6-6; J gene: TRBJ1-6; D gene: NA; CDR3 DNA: TGTGCCAGTATCCGGGACATGAGCTCCTATAATTCACCCCTCCACTTT; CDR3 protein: CASIRDMSSYNSPLHF
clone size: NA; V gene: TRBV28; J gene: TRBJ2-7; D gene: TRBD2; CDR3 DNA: TGTGCCAGCAGTTTGGGGACTAGCGGGAGTTTCGAGCAGTACTTC; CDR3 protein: CASSLGTSGSFEQYF
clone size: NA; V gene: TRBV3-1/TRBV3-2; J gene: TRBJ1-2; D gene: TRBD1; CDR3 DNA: TGTGCCAGCAGCCAAGTTACAGGGGAGGAGAATGGCTACACCTTC; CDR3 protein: CASSQVTGEENGYTF
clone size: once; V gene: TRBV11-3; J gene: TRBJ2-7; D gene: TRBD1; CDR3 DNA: TGTGCCAGCAGCTTTACAGGGGCGGGCGAGCAGTACTTC; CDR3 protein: CASSFTGAGEQYF
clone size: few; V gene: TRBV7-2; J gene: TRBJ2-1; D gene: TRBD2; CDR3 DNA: TGTGCCAGCAGGCCGACTAGCGGGGGGATGAATGAGCAGTTCTTC; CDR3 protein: CASRPTSGGMNEQFF
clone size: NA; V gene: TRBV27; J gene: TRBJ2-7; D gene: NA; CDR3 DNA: TGTGCCAGCAGTGCCTTACGGGAGTCCTATTTCTCCTACGAGCAGTACTTC; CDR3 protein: CASSALRESYFSYEQYF